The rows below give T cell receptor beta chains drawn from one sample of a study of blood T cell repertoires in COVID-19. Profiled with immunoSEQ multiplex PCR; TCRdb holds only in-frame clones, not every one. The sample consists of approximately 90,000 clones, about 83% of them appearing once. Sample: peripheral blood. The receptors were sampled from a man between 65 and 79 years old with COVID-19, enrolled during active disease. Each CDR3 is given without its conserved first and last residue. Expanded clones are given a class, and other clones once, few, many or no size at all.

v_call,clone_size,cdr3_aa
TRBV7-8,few,ASSLVPSGRGETQY
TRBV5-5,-,ASSLSFGGDNQPQH
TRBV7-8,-,ASTLDSGFTYEQY
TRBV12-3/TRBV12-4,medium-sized,ASSARQGATQY
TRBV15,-,ATSRDRGQVEAF
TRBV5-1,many,ASSPGRASGRPQETQY
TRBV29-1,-,SAARDTSNYGYT
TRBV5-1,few,ASGQGAGGYT
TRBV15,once,ATSPRVGGGYT
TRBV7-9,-,ASSLDITTDTQY
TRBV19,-,ASSRQAQETQY
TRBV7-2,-,ASSLGTGGELF
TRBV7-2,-,ASSWTSTDTQY
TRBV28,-,ASSSRTGGNSPLH
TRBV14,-,ASSQEGTGNTGELF
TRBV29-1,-,SGYRGETQY
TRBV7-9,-,ASSYSRGYTEAF
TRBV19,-,ASSLQGGNNEQF
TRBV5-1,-,ASSLSTGGSMPLNTEAF
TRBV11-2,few,ASSLGGSGNTEAF
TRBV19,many,ASSSGQGNSEQY
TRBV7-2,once,ASSSLAGGLGANVLT
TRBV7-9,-,ASSPRTGDRGNEQF
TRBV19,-,ASSIMGGISSYNEQF
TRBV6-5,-,ASSYRLAGTDTQY
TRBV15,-,ATSRDTRGTEAF
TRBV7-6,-,ASSFDLTGGNTIY
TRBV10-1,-,ASSAGSSGNNEQF
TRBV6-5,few,ASSGQGDEQY
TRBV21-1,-,ASSKSGLPYEQY
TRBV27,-,ASSSPGSYYGYT
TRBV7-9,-,ASSTTGGRDTQY
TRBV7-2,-,ASIPLRQGDNGTEAF
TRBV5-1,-,ASSLIGGYNYGYT
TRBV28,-,ASIKGFRGQNTEAF
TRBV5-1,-,ASSPRDRGSGQY
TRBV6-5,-,ASSRPTGGNTEAF
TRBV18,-,ASSPLRDNYEQY
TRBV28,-,ASVSGQGLQPQH
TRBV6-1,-,ASSDLRGGKETQY
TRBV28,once,ASSLSRYGYT
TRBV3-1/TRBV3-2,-,ASSQGQGGNSPLH
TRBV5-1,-,ASSLVQGSTEAF
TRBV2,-,ASSVSGTGGWHTEAF
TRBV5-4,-,ASSLETSRYNEQF
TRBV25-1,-,ASSGSMRATNEKLF
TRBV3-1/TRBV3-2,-,ASRVSGGHNEQF
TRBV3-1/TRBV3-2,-,ASSPTQGYYGYT
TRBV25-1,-,ASSGPMGPNYGYT
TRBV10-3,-,AISEFLPEQF
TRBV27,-,ASKKGVVPNEQF
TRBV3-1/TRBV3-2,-,ASSQGTGNYEQY
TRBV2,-,ASSEGTSSRNEQF
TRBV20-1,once,SARLLETQY
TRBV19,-,ASSFGTLLGPSSGNTIY
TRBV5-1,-,ASSLGLALTGANVLT